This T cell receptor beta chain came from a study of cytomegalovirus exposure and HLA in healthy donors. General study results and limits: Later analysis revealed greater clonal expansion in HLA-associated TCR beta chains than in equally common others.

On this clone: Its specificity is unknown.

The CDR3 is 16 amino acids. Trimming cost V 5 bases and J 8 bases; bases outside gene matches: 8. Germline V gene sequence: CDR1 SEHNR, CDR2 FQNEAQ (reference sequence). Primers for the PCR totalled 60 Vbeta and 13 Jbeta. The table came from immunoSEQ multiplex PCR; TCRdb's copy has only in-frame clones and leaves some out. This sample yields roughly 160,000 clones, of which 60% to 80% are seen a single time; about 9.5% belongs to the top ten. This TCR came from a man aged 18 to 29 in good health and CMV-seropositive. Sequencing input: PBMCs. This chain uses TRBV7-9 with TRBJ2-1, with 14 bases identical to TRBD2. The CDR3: CASSRRTSGGLDEQFF. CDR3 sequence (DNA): TGTGCCAGCAGCCGGCGGACTAGCGGGGGGTTGGATGAGCAGTTCTTC.